Presented here are 19 T cell receptor beta chains from one specimen sequenced in a study of blood T cell repertoires in COVID-19. The table came from immunoSEQ multiplex PCR; TCRdb's copy has only in-frame clones and leaves some out. This table holds 150,000 to 200,000 clones, about four fifths found once. The sample taken for sequencing was peripheral blood. All receptors derive from a woman older than 75 with COVID-19, enrolled during active disease.

This clone was seen a handful of times. This chain uses TRBV7-2 with TRBJ2-5, with 13 bases fitting TRBD2. The V and J ends lost 5 bases and 4 bases, in that order; junction bases with no gene match: 4. The germline CDR1 and CDR2 sequences are SGHTA and FQGNSA. The CDR3 is 15 amino acids. The CDR3 spells CASSARLAGGETQYF. The CDR3 coding sequence is TGTGCCAGCAGCGCCCGACTAGCGGGGGGAGAGACCCAGTACTTC.

The rearrangement joins TRBV7-2 to TRBJ1-2, with TRBD1 matching 11 bases. The CDR3 has 15 amino acids. The ends lost 4 bases at V and 5 bases at J; junction bases unmatched: 6. Germline lookup yields CDR1 SGHTA and CDR2 FQGNSA. CDR3 coding DNA: TGTGCCAGCAGCTCAGGTGGGACAGGGGGATATGGCTACACCTTC. Its protein is CASSSGGTGGYGYTF. The entire variable domain, with the rest obtained from reference TRBV7-2 and TRBJ1-2, is as follows: GAGVSQSPSNKVTEKGKDVELRCDPISGHTALYWYRQSLGQGLEFLIYFQGNSAPDKSGLPSDRFSAERTGGSVSTLTIQRTQQEDSAVYLCASSSGGTGGYGYTFGSGTRLTVV.

The V call is TRBV4-1, the J call TRBJ2-1, with TRBD2 matching 11 bases. V was clipped by 0 bases and J by 3 bases; unmatched bases: 10. The CDR3 is 19 amino acids. Germline V gives CDR1 MGHRA, CDR2 YSYEKL. The CDR3 spells CASSQDWRTLAGGYNEQFF. As DNA, the CDR3 is TGCGCCAGCAGCCAAGATTGGCGGACCCTAGCGGGGGGCTACAATGAGCAGTTCTTC.

As regards this clone: The junction departs from the called germline gene at one end, perhaps through a read error. This chain connects TRBV7-7 to TRBJ2-7; D unclear. Germline V lookup: CDR1 SSHAT, CDR2 FNYEAQ (reference sequence). CDR3 size: 15 residues. This CDR3 reads CASSLGPQATYEQYF. The CDR3 coding sequence is TGTGCTAGCAGCTTAGGCCCCCAGGCTACCTACGAGCAGTACTTC. Full variable domain (remainder filled in from reference TRBV7-7 and TRBJ2-7): GAGVSQSPRYKVTKRGQDVTLRCDPISSHATLYWYQQALGQGPEFLTYFNYEAQPDKSGLPSDRFSAERPEGSISTLTIQRTEQRDSAMYRCASSLGPQATYEQYFGPGTRLTVT.

The chain is built from TRBV11-2 and TRBJ2-2, with D possibly being TRBD2 (6 bases). Germline V CDR1 and CDR2: SGHAT, FQNNGV. Trimming stripped 2 bases from V and 6 bases from J, with 10 bases between. This CDR3 comprises 14 residues. The CDR3 nucleotides read TGTGCCAGCAGCTTAAGGGAGGCATCCGGGGAGCTGTTTTTT. This gives the protein CASSLREASGELFF.

The gene calls are TRBV7-9 and TRBJ2-5; 10 bases agree with TRBD1. Germline values: CDR1 SEHNR, CDR2 FQNEAQ (reference sequence). Trimming removed 5 bases from V and 4 bases from J; junction bases left unmatched: 13. The CDR3 sequence is 17 residues long. The CDR3 spells CASSPKPGQGWSETQYF. The CDR3 DNA sequence: TGTGCCAGCAGCCCCAAGCCGGGACAGGGGTGGTCAGAGACCCAGTACTTC. The variable domain in full, completed from reference TRBV7-9 and TRBJ2-5, reads DTGVSQNPRHKITKRGQNVTFRCDPISEHNRLYWYRQTLGQGPEFLTYFQNEAQLEKSRLLSDRFSAERPKGSFSTLEIQRTEQGDSAMYLCASSPKPGQGWSETQYFGPGTRLLVL.

This clone was seen once. This sequence joins TRBV13 and TRBJ1-4; D remains ambiguous. From germline, CDR1 is PRHDT and CDR2 FYEKMQ (reference sequence). With 2 bases removed from V and 3 bases from J, the gap between germline ends came to 10 bases. This CDR3 has 15 residues. CDR3 amino acids: CASSLWEGPNEKLFF. The CDR3 coding sequence is TGTGCCAGCAGCTTATGGGAGGGTCCTAATGAAAAACTGTTTTTT.

The chain recombines TRBV4-1 with TRBJ2-7; perhaps TRBD1 as D (6 bases). CDR3 length equals 15 residues. V lost 4 bases and J 7 bases, leaving 20 bases between the germline ends. Germline CDR1 MGHRA, CDR2 YSYEKL. CDR3 in amino acids: CASSLRQVPLREQYF. The CDR3 DNA reads TGCGCCAGCAGCCTTCGACAGGTGCCCCTACGAGAGCAGTACTTC.

This clone was recorded a few times. The chain is built from TRBV19 and TRBJ1-2, with 8 bases aligning to TRBD1. The CDR3 is 14 amino acids. J was trimmed by 3 bases and V by 3 bases; bases with no gene match: 3. CDR1 and CDR2 (germline): LNHDA, SQIVND (reference sequence). The CDR3 region has the DNA TGTGCCAGTAGTATCAGGGGGCGGTACTATGGCTACACCTTC. Protein sequence: CASSIRGRYYGYTF.

This chain uses TRBV5-1 with TRBJ2-1; TRBD2 matches at 13 bases. Germline lookup yields CDR1 SGHRS and CDR2 YFSETQ. The V and J ends lost 5 bases and 0 bases, in that order; junction bases with no gene match: 2. The CDR3 loop spans 16 amino acids. As DNA, the CDR3 is TGCGCCAGCAGTCGGACTAGCGGGAGCTCCTACAATGAGCAGTTCTTC. It yields the protein CASSRTSGSSYNEQFF. The full variable domain, in which reference TRBV5-1 and TRBJ2-1 provide the parts outside the CDR3, is KAGVTQTPRYLIKTRGQQVTLSCSPISGHRSVSWYQQTPGQGLQFLFEYFSETQRNKGNFPGRFSGRQFSNSRSEMNVSTLELGDSALYLCASSRTSGSSYNEQFFGPGTRLTVL.

The chain carries TRBV2 and TRBJ2-1; a weak D match, TRBD1 (6 bases). The CDR3 runs 14 residues. Trimming pared 3 bases from V and 7 bases from J, leaving 13 bases between. The germline V gene has CDR1 SNHLY and CDR2 FYNNEI. The CDR3 protein is CASSEGRGWNEQFF. In nucleotides, the CDR3 is TGTGCCAGCAGTGAGGGCAGGGGTTGGAATGAGCAGTTCTTC. The complete variable domain, with remaining parts taken from reference TRBV2 and TRBJ2-1, reads EPEVTQTPSHQVTQMGQEVILRCVPISNHLYFYWYRQILGQKVEFLVSFYNNEISEKSEIFDDQFSVERPDGSNFTLKIRSTKLEDSAMYFCASSEGRGWNEQFFGPGTRLTVL.

The chain combines TRBV11-3 with TRBJ1-1; D unclear. CDR3 length equals 13 residues. V dropped 1 base and J dropped 7 bases, with 10 bases sitting between them. Germline CDR1 is SGHNT and CDR2 is YENEEA. The CDR3 loop is CASSLGGRVEAFF. The CDR3 DNA is TGTGCCAGCAGCTTAGGAGGCCGAGTTGAAGCTTTCTTT.

The rearrangement joins TRBV5-4 to TRBJ2-3, with D perhaps TRBD1 (6 bases). Trimming took 10 bases from V and 1 from J, leaving 13 bases between them. The CDR3 spans 13 residues. CDR1 is SGHNT and CDR2 is YYREEE in the germline V gene (reference sequence). The CDR3 reads CAFGRGRTDTQYF. CDR3 nucleotide sequence: TGTGCCTTCGGCAGGGGCCGCACAGATACGCAGTATTTT.

The count of this clone is one. The chain couples TRBV11-3 to TRBJ1-1; D may be TRBD1 (6 bases). V lost 0 bases to trimming and J lost 1 base, with 18 bases between them. The CDR3 has 18 amino acids. The germline V gene encodes CDR1 SGHNT and CDR2 YENEEA. The CDR3 is CASSLEVRGHKKNTEAFF. Here the CDR3 DNA reads TGTGCCAGCAGCTTAGAAGTAAGGGGACATAAGAAGAACACTGAAGCTTTCTTT.

V usage is TRBV24-1 and J usage is TRBJ2-3, with TRBD1 matching over 9 bases. The V gene's germline CDR1 is KGHDR and CDR2 SFDVKD. The CDR3 contains 13 residues. The trim removed 9 bases at V and 3 bases at J, leaving 3 bases unmatched. CDR3 DNA sequence: TGTGCCACCGTCGGACAGGGGACAGATACGCAGTATTTT. Amino acid sequence: CATVGQGTDTQYF.

This rearrangement joins TRBV6-5 to TRBJ1-1; maybe TRBD1 (5 bases). V lost 6 bases, J lost 1 base, and 12 bases lay in between. Germline CDR1 reads MNHEY; CDR2 reads SVGAGI. This CDR3 comprises 14 residues. CDR3 in DNA: TGTGCCAGCAGCTTTACCGGGGGGAACACTGAAGCTTTCTTT. It specifies CASSFTGGNTEAFF.

The J gene is TRBJ2-7, the V gene TRBV10-3; weak D call: TRBD2 (6 bases). CDR3 length: 14 residues. Trimming removed 3 bases from V and 4 bases from J, with 13 bases in between. Germline loops: CDR1 ENHRY, CDR2 SYGVKD. CDR3 in amino acids: CAISEPGDSYEQYF. The CDR3 nucleotides read TGTGCCATCAGTGAACCGGGAGACAGTTACGAGCAGTACTTC.

V and J are TRBV4-2 and TRBJ2-5; TRBD2 aligns across 7 bases. Germline-derived CDR1 and CDR2 are LGHNA and YNFKEQ. This CDR3 is 16 amino acids long. Trimming removed 0 bases from V and 5 bases from J; junction bases left unmatched: 9. The CDR3 bases are TGTGCCAGCAGCCAAGAGAACTACCTCGGGGGGGAGACCCAGTACTTC. Translating gives CASSQENYLGGETQYF.

The chain has TRBV7-3 and TRBJ1-5; 7 positions match TRBD1. The CDR3 length is 18 residues. Germline CDR1 and CDR2: SGHTA and FQGTGA. V shed 4 bases and J 0 bases; nucleotides not matched to a gene: 12. The CDR3 loop reads CASSSQTGRNYSNQPQHF. The CDR3 nucleotides read TGTGCCAGCAGCTCCCAGACAGGGAGAAACTATAGCAATCAGCCCCAGCATTTT.